Listed below are T cell receptor beta chains from one sample, sequenced in a study of blood T cell repertoires in COVID-19. Assay used: immunoSEQ multiplex PCR; TCRdb lists only in-frame clones, some missing. This table has a few hundred thousand clones, 65% to 90% appearing once. The material sequenced was PBMCs or T cells enriched from blood (not recorded which). Source of these receptors: a middle-aged woman with acute COVID-19. CDR3s include the opening cysteine and the closing phenylalanine or tryptophan. A D gene is named only where the DNA matches it firmly.

v_gene	d_gene	CDR3aa
TRBV28	-	CASIRSSGNTIYF
TRBV18	-	CASSPGERYTLHF
TRBV28	TRBD1	CASSWGTAEAFF
TRBV7-6	TRBD1	CASSLATGNSPLHF
TRBV3-1/TRBV3-2	-	CASSQEWNRNTEAFF
TRBV7-9	-	CASSLGQGAGEQYF
TRBV3-1/TRBV3-2	-	CASSQTGVQPQHF
TRBV24-1	-	CATSAEITDTQYF
TRBV19	-	CASSMNRGTGRSNQPQHF
TRBV9	-	CASSVEILNEKLFF
TRBV30	-	CAWSVQGNEQYF
TRBV28	-	CASSETRGGNIQYF
TRBV15	TRBD1	CATRGQGRSVVNEQFF
TRBV9	TRBD1	CASSGRDSGNEQFF
TRBV18	TRBD1	CASSARTGETGELFF
TRBV27	TRBD2	CASSFGTSGSGGGYNEQFF
TRBV19	-	CASSIDRTSRKSGNTIYF
TRBV6-4	TRBD2	CASSVLSGTVNEQFF